This TCR beta chain was sequenced during a study of PD-1 blockade in mismatch repair-deficient tumors. Data came from immunoSEQ multiplex PCR; TCRdb stores just in-frame clones and leaves some out. The profile shows 90,000 to 120,000 clones, under 90% of them singletons. Germline V gene lookup returns CDR1 MNHEY and CDR2 SMNVEV (reference sequence). V dropped 2 bases and J dropped 2 bases, with 13 bases sitting between them. This CDR3 has 16 residues. Sequencing was performed on peripheral blood, taken less than 37 weeks after starting pembrolizumab. The receptor's source is an adult with mismatch repair-deficient cancer. V is TRBV27 and J is TRBJ2-4, with D possibly matching TRBD2 (7 bases). The CDR3 loop reads CASSLGGGATKNIQYF. As DNA, the CDR3 is TGTGCCAGCAGTTTAGGGGGGGGCGCGACCAAAAACATTCAGTACTTC.